This TCR beta chain was captured in a study of response to subunit inactivated influenza vaccine. MiXCR, applied by TCRdb to the RT-PCR reads, yields one record per CDR3 protein. Of around 710,000 distinct CDR3 sequences listed, more than 11% were seen once; the top ten hold less than 9%. Germline assignment: CDR1 MNHEY and CDR2 SVGAGI. V trimming: 2 bases; J trimming: 7 bases; junction bases outside the gene matches: 9. CDR3 length: 16 amino acids. General study points: There was a suggestion from the authors that each seasonal influenza vaccination recruits few new T cells.

In its sample, this clonotype was seen a few times. Its antigen is as yet unknown. The material sequenced was PBMCs from blood, taken around 15 days before vaccination. The sequence came from a man between 45 and 60 years old who received an inactivated influenza vaccine. The rearrangement uses TRBV6-5 and TRBJ1-5; 9 nucleotides match TRBD1. The CDR3 nucleotides are TGTGCCAGCAGTTACACATCGACAGGGGGAGGACAGCCCCAGCATTTT. Protein sequence: CASSYTSTGGGQPQHF.